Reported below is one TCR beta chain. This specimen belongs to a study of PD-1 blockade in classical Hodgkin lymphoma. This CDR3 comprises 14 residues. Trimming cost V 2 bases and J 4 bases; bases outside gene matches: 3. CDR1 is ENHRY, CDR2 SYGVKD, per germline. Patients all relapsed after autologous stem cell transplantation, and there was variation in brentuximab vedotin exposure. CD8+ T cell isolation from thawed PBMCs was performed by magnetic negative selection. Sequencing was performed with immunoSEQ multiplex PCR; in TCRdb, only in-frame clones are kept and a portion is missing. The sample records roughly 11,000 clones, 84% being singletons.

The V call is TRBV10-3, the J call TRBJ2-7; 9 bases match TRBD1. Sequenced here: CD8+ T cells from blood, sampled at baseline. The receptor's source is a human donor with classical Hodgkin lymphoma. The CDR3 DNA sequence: TGTGCCATCAGTGAGACAGGGGGCCAGTACGAGCAGTACTTC. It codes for CAISETGGQYEQYF.